This TCR beta chain was captured by sequencing in a study of CD8 T cells in ankylosing spondylitis (dated by TCRdb to the late 2010s). Turning to the overall study: The study profiled T cell receptor beta repertoires in healthy donors and ankylosing spondylitis patients to find disease-linked TCR variants. Peripheral blood samples were taken, and synovial fluid was additionally collected from ankylosing spondylitis patients. In total, the full study cohort was made up of 100 to 140 healthy donors and more than 20 ankylosing spondylitis patients. Paper-wide results and their limitations: The disease-linked clones were reported as significantly enriched in matched synovial fluid samples from ankylosing spondylitis patients. The disease-linked clones showed a CD8+ phenotype and occurred at relatively low frequencies in peripheral blood. A TCR beta motif made up of several highly homologous amino acid variants appeared to be characteristic of blood from ankylosing spondylitis patients. Some TCR beta motif variants had previously been reported in synovial fluid and blood of reactive arthritis patients, which suggested common disease-initiation mechanisms.

The CDR3, cysteine through phenylalanine, is 13 amino acids long. Only the CDR3 region is kept as DNA, spanning 39 bases read in frame from base 1. In the germline V gene (reference sequence), CDR1 corresponds to DFQATT and CDR2 to SNEGSKA. V loses 2 bases, J loses 6 bases, and the germline ends lie 13 bases apart. The instrument was an Illumina HiSeq 2500. Quantitative 5'-RACE with molecular barcodes was the method used to prepare the TCR beta libraries. Under the source paper's analysis protocol: To identify disease-linked TCR variants, a new computational method was used, one built on a probabilistic model of VDJ rearrangement. TCRdb reran the public reads through fastp at Q25 and MiXCR, keeping productive beta chains. One record per CDR3 amino acid sequence lists the most common genes and DNA. In this record, the V and J calls reflect TCRdb's handling and not the investigators' own analysis. Here the sample has roughly 700,000 distinct CDR3 sequences; 15% to 20% occur a single time. The ten largest account for approximately 18% of the sample.

This clonotype was observed a handful of times. No cognate antigen has been identified for it. No per-base quality is available; no much larger clone lies one base away. The sequenced material came from blood, either unsorted or a sorted T cell fraction (not recorded which). This sequence uses TRBV20-1 and TRBJ1-1, with the D segment identity uncertain. The receptor was derived from a male donor with ankylosing spondylitis. The CDR3 protein is CSARLGAGAEAFF. The sequence in DNA is TGCAGTGCTAGATTAGGTGCGGGAGCTGAAGCTTTCTTT.